This record looks at one T cell receptor beta chain sequence and its context. These data are taken from a study of blood T cell repertoires in COVID-19. Study context: Sites in the United States, Italy and Spain provided acute and convalescent COVID-19 samples. PBMCs, B-cell-depleted T cells, or T cells were the source of the cDNA or gDNA that made up the material.

The CDR3 contains 15 residues. The germline V gene encodes CDR1 SGHRS and CDR2 YFSETQ. With V trimmed by 1 base and J by 2 bases, 3 bases remained unmatched. Libraries were prepared by immunoSEQ multiplex PCR; TCRdb keeps only in-frame clonotypes and omits some of them. This sample yields about 220,000 clones, of which 80% to 90% are seen a single time; about 9% belongs to the top ten. The chain links TRBV5-1 to TRBJ1-3, with 7 bases aligning to TRBD1. The sequenced sample consisted of peripheral blood. This sequence was found in a man in his fifties or sixties with active or convalescent COVID-19. CDR3 sequence (DNA): TGCGCCAGCAGCTTGTCCGGACAGGCTGGAAACACCATATATTTT. Its protein product is CASSLSGQAGNTIYF. The variable domain in full, with the rest retrieved from reference TRBV5-1 and TRBJ1-3, is KAGVTQTPRYLIKTRGQQVTLSCSPISGHRSVSWYQQTPGQGLQFLFEYFSETQRNKGNFPGRFSGRQFSNSRSEMNVSTLELGDSALYLCASSLSGQAGNTIYFGEGSWLTVV.